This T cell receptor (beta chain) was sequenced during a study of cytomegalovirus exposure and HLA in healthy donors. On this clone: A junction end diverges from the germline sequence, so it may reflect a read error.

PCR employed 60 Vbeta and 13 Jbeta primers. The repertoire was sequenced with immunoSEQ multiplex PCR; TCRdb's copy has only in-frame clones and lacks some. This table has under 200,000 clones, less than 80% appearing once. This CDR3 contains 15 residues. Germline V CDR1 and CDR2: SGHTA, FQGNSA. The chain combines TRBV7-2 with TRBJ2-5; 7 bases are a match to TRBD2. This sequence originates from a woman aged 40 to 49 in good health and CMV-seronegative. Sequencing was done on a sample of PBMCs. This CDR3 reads CASSTGGRLQGTQYF. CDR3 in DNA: TGTGCCAGCAGCACGGGGGGACGGTTACAAGGGACCCAGTACTTC. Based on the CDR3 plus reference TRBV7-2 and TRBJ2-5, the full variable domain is GAGVSQSPSNKVTEKGKDVELRCDPISGHTALYWYRQSLGQGLEFLIYFQGNSAPDKSGLPSDRFSAERTGGSVSTLTIQRTQQEDSAVYLCASSTGGRLQGTQYFGPGTRLLVL.